This TCR beta chain was recovered during a study of cytomegalovirus exposure and HLA in healthy donors. A multiplex PCR was run with 60 Vbeta primers and 13 Jbeta primers. The repertoire was sequenced with immunoSEQ multiplex PCR; TCRdb's copy has only in-frame clones and lacks some. With about 200,000 clones in the sample, the ten largest clones hold about 1%. Study-level findings and limits: The study listed some 160 cytomegalovirus-associated TCR beta chains. More clonal expansion characterized HLA-associated TCR beta chains than equally common others in a later analysis. The Asian-associated ancestry cluster reportedly had fewer N-insertions than the roughly 670-donor mean in a later analysis.

As for this clone: What it recognizes is unknown. Other DNA variants within this sample encode the same CDR3.

The clonotype comes from a girl aged 2 to 10 in good health and CMV-seropositive. The sample comprised PBMCs.

CDR3 bases: TGCGCCAGCAGCTTAGGGACAGTCTACGAGCAGTACTTC. This codes for CASSLGTVYEQYF. The chain joins TRBV5-1 to TRBJ2-7; 7 nucleotides line up with TRBD1. Germline assignment: CDR1 SGHRS and CDR2 YFSETQ. The CDR3 is 13 residues long. V trimming: 2 bases; J trimming: 3 bases; junction bases outside the gene matches: 2.